The clone carrying this T cell receptor (beta chain) appeared once. The sample is drawn from a study of technical replicates of blood from a handful of donors. Per germline, CDR1 SGHRS and CDR2 YFSETQ. The V gene end was trimmed by 1 base and the J gene end by 1 base; junction bases not matched to a gene: 5. The CDR3 sequence is 15 residues long. Sequenced by immunoSEQ multiplex PCR; TCRdb stores in-frame clones only, minus some. The repertoire holds 70,000 to 85,000 clones, with more than 90% as singletons. This sequence joins TRBV5-1 and TRBJ2-7; 7 positions agree with TRBD2. The source of this sequence is a human donor in good health. The sample taken for sequencing was T cells isolated from PBMCs. The CDR3 protein is CASSLREGPSYEQYF. The CDR3 coding sequence is TGCGCCAGCAGCTTGAGGGAGGGGCCGTCCTACGAGCAGTACTTC.